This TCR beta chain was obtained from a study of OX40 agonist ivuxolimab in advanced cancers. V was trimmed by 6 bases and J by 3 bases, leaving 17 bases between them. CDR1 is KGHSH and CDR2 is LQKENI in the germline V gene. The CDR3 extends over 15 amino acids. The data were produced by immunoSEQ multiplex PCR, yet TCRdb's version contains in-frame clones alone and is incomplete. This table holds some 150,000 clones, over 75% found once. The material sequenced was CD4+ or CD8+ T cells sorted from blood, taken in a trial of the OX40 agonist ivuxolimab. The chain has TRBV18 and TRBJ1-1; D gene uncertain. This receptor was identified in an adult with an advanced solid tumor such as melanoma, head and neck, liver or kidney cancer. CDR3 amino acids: CASSSNIFRDTEAFF. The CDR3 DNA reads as TGTGCCAGCTCGTCGAACATATTCCGGGACACTGAAGCTTTCTTT.